This T cell receptor (beta chain) came from a study of blood T cell repertoires in COVID-19. Across the whole study: Researchers got acute and convalescent COVID-19 samples from the United States, Italy and Spain. PBMCs, B-cell-depleted T cells, or T cells were the source of the cDNA or gDNA that made up the material.

In the original processing: By means of reference gene primer amplification, nucleated cell counts were estimated. Assay: immunoSEQ multiplex PCR; the TCRdb copy retains only in-frame clones and omits some. For V, J and clone size, that table is used; D and trimming come from the DNA. The sample contains some 59,000 clones, 90% to 95% of which appear only once. Trimming took 1 base from V and 5 from J, leaving 14 bases between them. The CDR3 loop spans 15 amino acids. The germline CDR1 and CDR2 sequences are LGHNA and YSLEER. This chain links TRBV4-3 with TRBJ1-2; D unclear. Source material: peripheral blood. The clonotype was recovered from a man aged 45-65 years with acute or convalescent COVID-19. In nucleotides, the CDR3 is TGCGCCAGCAGCCAAGGTTACGGAGGGATGTATGGCTACACCTTC. Its translation: CASSQGYGGMYGYTF.